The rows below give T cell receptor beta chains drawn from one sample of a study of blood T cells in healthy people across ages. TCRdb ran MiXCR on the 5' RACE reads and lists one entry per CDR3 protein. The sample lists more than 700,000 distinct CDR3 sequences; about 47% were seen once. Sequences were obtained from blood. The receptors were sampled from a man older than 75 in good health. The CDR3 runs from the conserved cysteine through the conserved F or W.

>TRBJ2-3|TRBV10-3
CAISDQTGGDTDTQYF
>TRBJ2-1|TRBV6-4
CASGEGQGEFDEQFF
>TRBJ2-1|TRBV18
CASSSVPGGPSEQFF
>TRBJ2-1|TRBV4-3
CASSQEARYHEQFF
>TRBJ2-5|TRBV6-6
CASSDIGLRAQYF
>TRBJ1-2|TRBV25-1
CASSEPGTGGADYGYTF
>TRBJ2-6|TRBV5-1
CASSPTLGSGANVLTF
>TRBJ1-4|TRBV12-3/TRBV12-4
CASSLGAEGSNEKLFF
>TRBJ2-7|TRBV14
CASSQGTSWTYEQYF
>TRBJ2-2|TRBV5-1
CASSRLGLADTGELFF
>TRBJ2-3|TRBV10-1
CASTRTETDTQYF
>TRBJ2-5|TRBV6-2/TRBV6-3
CASSYPLGAGVETQYF
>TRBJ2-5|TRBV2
CASSDSELETQYF
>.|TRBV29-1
CSVEGILMGETQYF
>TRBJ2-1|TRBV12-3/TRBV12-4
CASSPSYQWEQFF
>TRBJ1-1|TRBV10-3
CAISDGQGTEAFF
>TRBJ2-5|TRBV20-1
CSAETHGTGKETQYF
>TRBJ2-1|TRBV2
CASSPAVAYNEQFF
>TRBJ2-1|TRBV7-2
CASSLADGNTYNEQFF
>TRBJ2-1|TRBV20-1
CSARDRLAVSSYNEQFF
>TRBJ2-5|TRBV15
CAALGQTGETQYF
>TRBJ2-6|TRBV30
CAWSVPGVSGANVLTF
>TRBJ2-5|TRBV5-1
CASSLQLGETQYF
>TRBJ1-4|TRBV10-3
CAIRDGANEKLFF
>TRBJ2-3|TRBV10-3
CAISERDTAHTQYF
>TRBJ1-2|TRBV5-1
CASSLLWGTNYGYTF
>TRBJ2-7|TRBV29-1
CSVEPDDPYEQYF
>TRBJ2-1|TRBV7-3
CASSFDRGEQFF
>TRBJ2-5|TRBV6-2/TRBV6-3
CASSTPVSEETQYF
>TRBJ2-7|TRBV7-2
CASSRGGHSYEQYF
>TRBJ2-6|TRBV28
CASSLLGFGANVLTF
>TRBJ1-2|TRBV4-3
CASSQVKDTNYGYTF
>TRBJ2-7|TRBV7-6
CASSSGTSGYSSYEQYF
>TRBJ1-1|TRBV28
CASGGGGAGVQTEAFF
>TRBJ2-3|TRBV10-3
CAISDLPSGRATDTQYF
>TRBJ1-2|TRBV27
CASSLYSGIDYGYTF
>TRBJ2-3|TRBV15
CATSSWGDPRGTDTQYF
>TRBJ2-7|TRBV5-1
CASSRTESEQYF
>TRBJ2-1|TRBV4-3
CASSQEWVTHNEQFF
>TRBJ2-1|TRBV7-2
CASSLAPTPSGRVGGSYNEQFF
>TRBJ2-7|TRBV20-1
CSAPGTSGVREQYF
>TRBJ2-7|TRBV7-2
CASSPGGAGGPYEQYF
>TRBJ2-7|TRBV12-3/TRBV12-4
CASSLDRNSYEQYF